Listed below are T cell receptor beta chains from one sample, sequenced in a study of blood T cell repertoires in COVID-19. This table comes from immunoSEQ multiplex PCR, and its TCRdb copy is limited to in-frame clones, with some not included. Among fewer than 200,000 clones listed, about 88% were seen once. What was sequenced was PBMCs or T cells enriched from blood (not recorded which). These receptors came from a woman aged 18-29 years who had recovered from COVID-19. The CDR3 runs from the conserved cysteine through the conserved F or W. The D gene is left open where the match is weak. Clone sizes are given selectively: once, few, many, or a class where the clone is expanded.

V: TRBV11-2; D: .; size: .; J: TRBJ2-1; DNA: TGTGCCAGCAGCTCCCCCCGGCTAGCTTACAATGAGCAGTTCTTC; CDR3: CASSSPRLAYNEQFF
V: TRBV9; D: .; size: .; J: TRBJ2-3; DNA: TGTGCCAGCAGCGTACTCCAGTCCACAGATACGCAGTATTTT; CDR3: CASSVLQSTDTQYF
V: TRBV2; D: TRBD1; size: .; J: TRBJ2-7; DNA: TGTGCCAGCAGTGAAGCGTCGGGGACAGGGATCTACGAGCAGTACTTC; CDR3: CASSEASGTGIYEQYF
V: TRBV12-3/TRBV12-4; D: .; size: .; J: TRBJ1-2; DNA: TGTGCCAGCAGTCCCCGTTATGGCTACACCTTC; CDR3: CASSPRYGYTF
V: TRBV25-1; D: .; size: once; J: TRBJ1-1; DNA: TGTGCCAGCAGTCAGGGCCGCACTGAAGCTTTCTTT; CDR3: CASSQGRTEAFF
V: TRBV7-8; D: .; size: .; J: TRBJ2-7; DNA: TGTGCCAGCAGCTTAGTGGTACACCCCTACGAGCAGTACTTC; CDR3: CASSLVVHPYEQYF
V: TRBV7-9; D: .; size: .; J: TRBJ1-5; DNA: TGTGCCAGCAGCTTGGGACAAAATAGCAATCAGCCCCAGCATTTT; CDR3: CASSLGQNSNQPQHF
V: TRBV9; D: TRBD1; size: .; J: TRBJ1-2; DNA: TGTGCCAGCAGCGAGGGGACAGAGTACTATGGCTACACCTTC; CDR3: CASSEGTEYYGYTF
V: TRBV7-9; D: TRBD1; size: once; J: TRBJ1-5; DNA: TGTGCCAGCAGCCCGCAGGACAGGGATCAGCCCCAGCATTTT; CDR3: CASSPQDRDQPQHF
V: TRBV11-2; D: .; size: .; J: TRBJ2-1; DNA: TGTGCCAGCAGCCCCAGGACAGTTGCGAATGAGCAGTTCTTC; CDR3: CASSPRTVANEQFF
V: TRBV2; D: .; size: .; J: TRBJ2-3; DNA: TGTGCCAGCAGGGCTAGCACAGATACGCAGTATTTT; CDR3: CASRASTDTQYF
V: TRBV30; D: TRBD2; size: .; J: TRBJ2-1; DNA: TGTGCCTGGAGCCTCCGAAGACGCCCTAGCGGGAGGGACAATGAGCAGTTCTTC; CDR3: CAWSLRRRPSGRDNEQFF
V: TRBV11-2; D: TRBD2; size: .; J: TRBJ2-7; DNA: TGTGCCAGCAGCCCTGGGGCGGGGGGTCCCTACGAGCAGTACTTC; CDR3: CASSPGAGGPYEQYF
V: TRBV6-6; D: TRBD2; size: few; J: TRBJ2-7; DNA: TGTGCCAGCAGATGGACTAGCGGGTCCTCCTACGAGCAGTACTTC; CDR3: CASRWTSGSSYEQYF
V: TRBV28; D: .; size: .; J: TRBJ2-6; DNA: TGTGCCAGCAGGCCACTAGAGGGCAGCCCTGGGGCCAACGTCCTGACTTTC; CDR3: CASRPLEGSPGANVLTF
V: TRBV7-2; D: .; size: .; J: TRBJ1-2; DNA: TGTGCCAGCAGCTTCCGGGTGTATGATGGCTACACCTTC; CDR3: CASSFRVYDGYTF
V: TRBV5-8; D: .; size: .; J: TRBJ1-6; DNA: TGTGCCAGCAGCTTGACACAGGGTCGTTCACCCCTCCACTTT; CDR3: CASSLTQGRSPLHF
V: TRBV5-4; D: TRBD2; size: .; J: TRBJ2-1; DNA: TGTGCCAGCAGCCCCACTACTAGCGGGAATGACAATGAGCAGTTCTTC; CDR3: CASSPTTSGNDNEQFF
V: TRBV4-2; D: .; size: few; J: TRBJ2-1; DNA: TGTGCCAGCAGCCAAGATCTCGGGCGTGGCAGGGGTTCCTACAATGAGCAGTTCTTC; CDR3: CASSQDLGRGRGSYNEQFF
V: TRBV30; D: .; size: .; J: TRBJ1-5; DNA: TGTGCCTGGAGTTGGGCAAGGGGACAGCCCCAGCATTTT; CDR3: CAWSWARGQPQHF
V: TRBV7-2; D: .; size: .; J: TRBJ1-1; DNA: TGTGCCAGCAGCCCCCAAACAGGGTCCACTGAAGCTTTCTTT; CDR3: CASSPQTGSTEAFF
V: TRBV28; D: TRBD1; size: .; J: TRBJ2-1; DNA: TGTGCCAGTAGACGAATCACAGGGGGGAATGAGCAGTTCTTC; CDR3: CASRRITGGNEQFF
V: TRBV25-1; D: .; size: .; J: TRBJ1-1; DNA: TGTGCCAGCAGTGTCGGGGACTTAAGGTCAAGAAACACTGAAGCTTTCTTT; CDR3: CASSVGDLRSRNTEAFF
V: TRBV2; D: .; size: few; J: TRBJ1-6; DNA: TGTGCCAGCAGCGGGCAGGAGGGTTCACCCCTCCACTTT; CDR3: CASSGQEGSPLHF
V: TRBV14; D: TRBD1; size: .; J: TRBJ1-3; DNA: TGTGCCAGCAGCCCTCGCATACAGGGGAACACCATATATTTT; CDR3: CASSPRIQGNTIYF